The 3 T cell receptor beta chains below were found in one sample sequenced in a study of blood T cell repertoires in COVID-19. Assay used: immunoSEQ multiplex PCR; TCRdb lists only in-frame clones, some missing. The table lists 110,000 to 150,000 clones, roughly three quarters of them singletons. The specimen sequenced was peripheral blood. These receptors all come from a man aged 55-75 years with acute or convalescent COVID-19.

The chain joins TRBV5-1 to TRBJ1-1; D remains unclear. V dropped 0 bases and J dropped 8 bases, with 14 bases sitting between them. Germline CDR1 reads SGHRS; CDR2 reads YFSETQ. The CDR3 consists of 14 residues. CDR3 DNA: TGCGCCAGCAGCTTGGTTGGAGGGAACCCGGAAGCTTTCTTT. Amino acids: CASSLVGGNPEAFF.

This clone was counted a single time. The chain has TRBV4-2 and TRBJ2-3, with TRBD2 identical over 14 bases. The CDR3 covers 17 residues. Germline assignment: CDR1 LGHNA and CDR2 YNFKEQ. Trimming removed 4 bases from V and 4 bases from J; junction bases left unmatched: 7. CDR3 amino acids: CASSPGGLAGVPDTQYF. The CDR3 region has the DNA TGTGCCAGCAGCCCTGGGGGACTAGCGGGAGTCCCAGATACGCAGTATTTT.

The DNA for the CDR3 is TGTGCCAGCAGTGAATACTCCCAGGGTACGATGGTCCGTGGCTACACCTTC. This codes for CASSEYSQGTMVRGYTF. This rearrangement joins TRBV6-1 to TRBJ1-2, with D possibly matching TRBD1 (5 bases). V lost 2 bases and J 7 bases, leaving 23 bases between the germline ends. Germline V lookup: CDR1 MNHNS, CDR2 SASEGT. The CDR3 is 17 amino acids.